The clone carrying this T cell receptor beta chain showed up just a few times. This record comes from a study of blood T cell repertoires in COVID-19. On the study more broadly: Whether acute or convalescent, the COVID-19 samples came from the United States, Italy and Spain. From T cells, B-cell-depleted T cells, or PBMCs came the material, which was cDNA or gDNA.

Trimming took off 6 bases at V and 1 base at J, with 9 bases between the two ends. The CDR3 runs 13 residues. Germline V lookup: CDR1 MDHEN, CDR2 SYDVKM. Some clones are missing from TCRdb's copy, which holds only in-frame ones; the method was immunoSEQ multiplex PCR. The sample includes approximately 210,000 clones, 80% to 90% of them seen just once. The specimen sequenced was peripheral blood. This clonotype originated in a woman in her forties or fifties with acute or convalescent COVID-19. The V gene is TRBV28, the J gene TRBJ1-2, with D unresolved. The CDR3 region is CASRDSSNYGYTF. The CDR3, as DNA: TGTGCCAGCAGGGACTCCAGTAACTATGGCTACACCTTC.